This T cell receptor beta chain stems from a study of a mutant IDH1 vaccine in newly diagnosed glioma. Background on the study: Patients under treatment included approximately 60% males and about 38% females and had a mean age of approximately 40 years.

Germline loops: CDR1 LGHNT, CDR2 FRNRAP. V lost 1 base and J 3 bases, leaving 9 bases between the germline ends. The CDR3 runs 14 residues. Study-wide findings and caveats: Any relationship between pseudoprogression and changes in top peripheral T cell clonotypes seemed absent. Most patients, around 93%, showed vaccine-induced immune responses.

Remarks on this clone: The antigen is undetermined.

The time point is: week 11, during vaccination. Topical imiquimod accompanied each vaccine dose, which consisted of 300 ug of mutant IDH1 20-mer peptide. Only in-frame clones appear in the TCRdb table, and some are missing; sequencing was by immunoSEQ multiplex PCR. This sample has approximately 24,000 clones; 70% to 80% occur once, and the top ten carry approximately 9.1%. This sequence was found in a woman in her late teens or twenties with glioma. The chain combines TRBV12-5 with TRBJ1-2; D call uncertain. The sequenced sample was PBMCs, obtained from a glioma patient whose treatment included an IDH1 peptide vaccine. CDR3 sequence reads: CASGLGETYYGYTF. CDR3 bases: TGTGCTAGTGGTTTGGGTGAGACGTACTATGGCTACACCTTC.